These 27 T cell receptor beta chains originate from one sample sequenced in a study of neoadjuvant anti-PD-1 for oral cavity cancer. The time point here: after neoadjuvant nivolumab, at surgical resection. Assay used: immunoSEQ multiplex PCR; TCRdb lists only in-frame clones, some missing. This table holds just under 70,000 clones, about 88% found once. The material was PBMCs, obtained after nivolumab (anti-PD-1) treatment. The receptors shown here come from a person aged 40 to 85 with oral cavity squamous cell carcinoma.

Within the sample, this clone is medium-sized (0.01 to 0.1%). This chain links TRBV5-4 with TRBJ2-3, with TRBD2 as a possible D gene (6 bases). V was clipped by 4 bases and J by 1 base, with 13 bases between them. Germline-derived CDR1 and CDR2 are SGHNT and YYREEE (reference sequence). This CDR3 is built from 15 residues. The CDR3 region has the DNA TGTGCCAGCAGCCCTGGGACGGGAGGCACAGATACGCAGTATTTT. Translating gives CASSPGTGGTDTQYF.

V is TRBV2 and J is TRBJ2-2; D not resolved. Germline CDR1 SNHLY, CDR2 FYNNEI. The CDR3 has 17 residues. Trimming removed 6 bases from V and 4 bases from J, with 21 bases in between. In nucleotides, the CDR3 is TGTGCCAGCAGCTCGCTATCTCCTAATCAAGGCACCGGGGAGCTGTTTTTT. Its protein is CASSSLSPNQGTGELFF.

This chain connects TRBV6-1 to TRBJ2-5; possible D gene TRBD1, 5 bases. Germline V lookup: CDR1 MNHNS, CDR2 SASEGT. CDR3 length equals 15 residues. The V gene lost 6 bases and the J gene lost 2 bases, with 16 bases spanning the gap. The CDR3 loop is CASSLGQTDQETQYF. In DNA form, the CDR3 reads TGTGCCAGCAGCTTAGGACAAACAGATCAAGAGACCCAGTACTTC.

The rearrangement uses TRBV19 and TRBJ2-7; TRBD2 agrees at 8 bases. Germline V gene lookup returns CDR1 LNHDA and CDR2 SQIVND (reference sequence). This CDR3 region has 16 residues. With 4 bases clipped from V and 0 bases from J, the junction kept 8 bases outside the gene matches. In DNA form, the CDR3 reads TGTGCCAGTAGTACCGTAGCGGGGCAAGGCTCCTACGAGCAGTACTTC. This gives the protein CASSTVAGQGSYEQYF. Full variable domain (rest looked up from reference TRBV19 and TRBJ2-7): DGGITQSPKYLFRKEGQNVTLSCEQNLNHDAMYWYRQDPGQGLRLIYYSQIVNDFQKGDIAEGYSVSREKKESFPLTVTSAQKNPTAFYLCASSTVAGQGSYEQYFGPGTRLTVT.

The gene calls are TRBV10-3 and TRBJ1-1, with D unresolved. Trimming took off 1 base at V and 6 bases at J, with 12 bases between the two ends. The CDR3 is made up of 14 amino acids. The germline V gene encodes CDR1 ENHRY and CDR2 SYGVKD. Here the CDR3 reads CAISEYQGKAEAFF. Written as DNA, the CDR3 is TGTGCCATCAGTGAGTATCAAGGGAAGGCTGAAGCTTTCTTT.

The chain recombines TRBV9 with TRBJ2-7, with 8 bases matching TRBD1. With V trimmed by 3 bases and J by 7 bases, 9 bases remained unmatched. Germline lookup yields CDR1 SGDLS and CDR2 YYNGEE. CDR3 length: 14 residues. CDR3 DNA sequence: TGTGCCAGCAGCGGGACGGGACAGGCCAGGGAGCAGTACTTC. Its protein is CASSGTGQAREQYF.

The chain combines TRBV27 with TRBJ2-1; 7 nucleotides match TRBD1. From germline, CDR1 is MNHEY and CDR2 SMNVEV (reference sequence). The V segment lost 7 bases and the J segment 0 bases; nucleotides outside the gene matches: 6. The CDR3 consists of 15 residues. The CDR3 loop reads CASKMGQSSYNEQFF. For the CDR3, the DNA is TGTGCCAGCAAAATGGGACAGAGCTCCTACAATGAGCAGTTCTTC.

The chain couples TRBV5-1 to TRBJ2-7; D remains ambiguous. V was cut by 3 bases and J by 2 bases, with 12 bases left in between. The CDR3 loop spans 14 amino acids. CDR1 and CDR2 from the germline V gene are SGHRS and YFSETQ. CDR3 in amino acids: CASSSTGSAYEQYF. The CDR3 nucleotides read TGCGCCAGCAGCTCGACCGGCTCGGCCTACGAGCAGTACTTC.

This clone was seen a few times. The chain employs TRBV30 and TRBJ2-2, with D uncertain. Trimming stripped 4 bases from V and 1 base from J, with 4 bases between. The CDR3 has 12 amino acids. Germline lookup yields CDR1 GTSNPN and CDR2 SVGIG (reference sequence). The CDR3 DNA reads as TGTGCCTGGACCGGGAACACCGGGGAGCTGTTTTTT. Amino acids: CAWTGNTGELFF.

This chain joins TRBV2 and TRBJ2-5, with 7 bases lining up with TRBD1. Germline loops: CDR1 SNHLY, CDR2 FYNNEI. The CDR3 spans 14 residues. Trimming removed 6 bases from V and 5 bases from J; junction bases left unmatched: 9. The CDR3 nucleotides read TGTGCCAGCAGGAAAGAAGGGGGCACGGAGACCCAGTACTTC. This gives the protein CASRKEGGTETQYF.

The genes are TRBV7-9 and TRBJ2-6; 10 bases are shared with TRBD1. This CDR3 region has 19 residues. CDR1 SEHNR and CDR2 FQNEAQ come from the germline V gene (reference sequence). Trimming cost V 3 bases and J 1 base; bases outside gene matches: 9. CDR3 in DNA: TGTGCCAGCAGCTTCGTAGGTGGACAGGGGGGTTCTGGGGCCAACGTCCTGACTTTC. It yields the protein CASSFVGGQGGSGANVLTF.

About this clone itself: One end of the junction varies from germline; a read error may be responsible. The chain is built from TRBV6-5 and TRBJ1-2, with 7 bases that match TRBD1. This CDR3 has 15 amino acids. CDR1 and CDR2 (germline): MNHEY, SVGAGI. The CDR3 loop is CTSKIRDSESYGYTF. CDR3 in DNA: TGTACCAGCAAAATCCGGGACAGCGAGAGCTATGGCTACACCTTC.

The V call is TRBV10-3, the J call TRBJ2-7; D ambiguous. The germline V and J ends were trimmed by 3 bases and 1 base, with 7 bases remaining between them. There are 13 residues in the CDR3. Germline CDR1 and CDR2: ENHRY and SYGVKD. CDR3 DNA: TGTGCCATCAGTGAAGGGCCATCCTACGAGCAGTACTTC. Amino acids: CAISEGPSYEQYF.

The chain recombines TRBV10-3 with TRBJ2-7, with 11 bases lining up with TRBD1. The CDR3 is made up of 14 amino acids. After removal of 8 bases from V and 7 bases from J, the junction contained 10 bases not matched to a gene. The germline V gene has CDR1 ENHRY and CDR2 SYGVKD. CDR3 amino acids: CAIGGTGGSVEQYF. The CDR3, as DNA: TGTGCCATCGGCGGGACAGGGGGTTCTGTAGAGCAGTACTTC.

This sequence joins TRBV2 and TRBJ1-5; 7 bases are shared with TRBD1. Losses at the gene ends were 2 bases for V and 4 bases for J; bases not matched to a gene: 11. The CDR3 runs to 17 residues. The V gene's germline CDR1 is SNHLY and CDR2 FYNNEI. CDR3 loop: CASSELTSGRGNQPQHF. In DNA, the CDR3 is TGTGCCAGCAGTGAATTAACGTCGGGCAGGGGGAATCAGCCCCAGCATTTT. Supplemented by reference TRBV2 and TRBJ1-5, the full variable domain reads EPEVTQTPSHQVTQMGQEVILRCVPISNHLYFYWYRQILGQKVEFLVSFYNNEISEKSEIFDDQFSVERPDGSNFTLKIRSTKLEDSAMYFCASSELTSGRGNQPQHFGDGTRLSIL.

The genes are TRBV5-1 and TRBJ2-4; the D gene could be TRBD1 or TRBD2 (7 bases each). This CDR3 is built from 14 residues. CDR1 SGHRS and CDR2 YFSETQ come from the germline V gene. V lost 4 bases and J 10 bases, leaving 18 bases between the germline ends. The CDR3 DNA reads TGCGCCAGCAGCCCCAGGGGGTCCGGGGGGATTCAGTACTTC. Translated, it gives CASSPRGSGGIQYF.

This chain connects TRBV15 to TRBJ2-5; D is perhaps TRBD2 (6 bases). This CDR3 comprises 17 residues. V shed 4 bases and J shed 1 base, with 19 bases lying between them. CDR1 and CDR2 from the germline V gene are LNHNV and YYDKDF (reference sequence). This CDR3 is CATSIGGRMGRQETQYF. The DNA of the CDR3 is TGTGCCACCAGCATTGGGGGGAGGATGGGACGCCAAGAGACCCAGTACTTC.

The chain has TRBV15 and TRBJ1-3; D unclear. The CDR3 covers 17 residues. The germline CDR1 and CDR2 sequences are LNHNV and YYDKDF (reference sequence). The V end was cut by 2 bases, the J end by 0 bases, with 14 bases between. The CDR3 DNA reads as TGTGCCACCAGCAGATACCCCGACGGGATCTCTGGAAACACCATATATTTT. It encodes CATSRYPDGISGNTIYF.

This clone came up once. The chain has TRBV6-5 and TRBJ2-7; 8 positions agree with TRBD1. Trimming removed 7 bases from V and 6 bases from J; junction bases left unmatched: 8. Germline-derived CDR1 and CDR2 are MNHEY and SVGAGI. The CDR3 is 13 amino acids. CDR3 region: CASIGTGFGEQYF. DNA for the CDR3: TGTGCCAGCATTGGGACAGGTTTCGGCGAGCAGTACTTC.

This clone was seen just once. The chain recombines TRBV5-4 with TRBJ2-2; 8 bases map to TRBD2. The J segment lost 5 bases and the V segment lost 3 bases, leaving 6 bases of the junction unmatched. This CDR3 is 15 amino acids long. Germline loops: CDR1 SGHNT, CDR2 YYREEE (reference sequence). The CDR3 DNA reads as TGTGCCAGCAGCTATAGCGGGGTTGGGACCGGGGAGCTGTTTTTT. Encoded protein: CASSYSGVGTGELFF.

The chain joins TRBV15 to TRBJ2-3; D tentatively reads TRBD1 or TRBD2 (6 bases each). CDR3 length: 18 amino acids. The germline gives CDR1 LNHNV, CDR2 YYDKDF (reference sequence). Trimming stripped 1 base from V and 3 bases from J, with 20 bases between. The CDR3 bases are TGTGCCACCAGCAGAGGGGGTGTGGGGGGCTCTGGGACAGATACGCAGTATTTT. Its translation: CATSRGGVGGSGTDTQYF. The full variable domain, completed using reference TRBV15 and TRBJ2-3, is DAMVIQNPRYQVTQFGKPVTLSCSQTLNHNVMYWYQQKSSQAPKLLFHYYDKDFNNEADTPDNFQSRRPNTSFCFLDIRSPGLGDTAMYLCATSRGGVGGSGTDTQYFGPGTRLTVL.

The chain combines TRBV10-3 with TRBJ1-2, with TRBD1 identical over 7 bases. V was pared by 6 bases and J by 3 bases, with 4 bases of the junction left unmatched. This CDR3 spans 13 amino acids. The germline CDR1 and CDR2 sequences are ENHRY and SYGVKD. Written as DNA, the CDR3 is TGTGCCATCAGCCCGGGACAGTACTATGGCTACACCTTC. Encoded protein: CAISPGQYYGYTF.

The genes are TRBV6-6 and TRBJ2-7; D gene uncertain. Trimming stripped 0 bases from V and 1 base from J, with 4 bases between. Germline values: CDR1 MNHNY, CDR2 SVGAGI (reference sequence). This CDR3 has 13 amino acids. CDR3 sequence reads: CASSYSGSYEQYF. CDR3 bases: TGTGCCAGCAGTTACTCCGGTTCCTACGAGCAGTACTTC.

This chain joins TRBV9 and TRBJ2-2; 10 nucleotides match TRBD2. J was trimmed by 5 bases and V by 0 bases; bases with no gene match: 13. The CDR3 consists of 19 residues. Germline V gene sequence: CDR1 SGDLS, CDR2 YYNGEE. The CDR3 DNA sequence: TGTGCCAGCAGCGTAGGGTTTTGGAAGTCTAGCGGGAGAACCGGGGAGCTGTTTTTT. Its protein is CASSVGFWKSSGRTGELFF.

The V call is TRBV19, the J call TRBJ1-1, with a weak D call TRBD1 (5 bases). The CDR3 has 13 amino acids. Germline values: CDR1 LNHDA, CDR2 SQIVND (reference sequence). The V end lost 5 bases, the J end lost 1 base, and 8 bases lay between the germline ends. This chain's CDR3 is CASSGQGNTEAFF. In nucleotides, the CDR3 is TGTGCCAGTAGTGGGCAGGGGAACACTGAAGCTTTCTTT.

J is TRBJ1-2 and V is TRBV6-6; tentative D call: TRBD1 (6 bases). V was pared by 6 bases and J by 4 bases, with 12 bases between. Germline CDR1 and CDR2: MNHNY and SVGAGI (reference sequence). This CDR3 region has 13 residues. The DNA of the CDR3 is TGTGCCAGCAGCCGGACAGTAGTCTATGGCTACACCTTC. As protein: CASSRTVVYGYTF.

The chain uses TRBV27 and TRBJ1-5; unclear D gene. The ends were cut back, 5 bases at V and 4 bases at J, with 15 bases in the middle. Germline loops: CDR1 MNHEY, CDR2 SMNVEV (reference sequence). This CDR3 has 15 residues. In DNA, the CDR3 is TGTGCCAGCAGTGCCTGGGGTTTCGCGAATCAGCCCCAGCATTTT. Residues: CASSAWGFANQPQHF.